The TCR beta chain described here comes from a study of shared clonotypes between healthy human individuals (dated by TCRdb to about 2020). Concerning the study at large: A couple of women and a few men aged 18 to 49 years were included in the cohort. To estimate repertoire size and how much clonotypes are shared between individuals, the study performed deep sequencing of blood TCR repertoires from a few healthy adults. Libraries were prepared and TCR repertoires were sequenced by different laboratories using diverse techniques, in order to increase sequencing depth and limit assay-specific biases. Each donor's leukapheresis produced roughly between roughly 0.85 and 9.5 billion PBMCs. The paper as a whole reports these results and caveats: The genetic and exposure-history diversity represented was limited by the small number of donors. Pairwise subsampling led to the expectation that sequencing depth would affect the degree of clonotype sharing among donors. Sampling was restricted to blood, and TCR repertoires in tissues likely differ from the TCR repertoires found in blood.

TCR CDR3 regions were amplified from genomic DNA by multiplex PCR using the deep immunoSEQ assay. Extracted genomic DNA from each cell subset was spread evenly across all wells of several immunoSEQ 96-well plates, with each plate serving as a replicate. For unsorted PBMC, each replicate PCR was loaded with about 300 ng genomic DNA, equivalent to around 30,000 T cell genomes. Ten immunoSEQ deep assay plates were used to sequence the unsorted PBMC genomic DNA. The purified libraries were quantified using a Qubit 3.0 fluorometer, sized with a Bioanalyzer 2100, and then quantified again using the KAPA Library Quantification kit. A separate single-read 150-cycle Illumina NextSeq 550 flow cell was used to sequence each immunoSEQ 96-well plate. The study's processing was this. Because only junctional sequences without quality scores were contained in the immunoSEQ output, filtering matching that applied to full-length reads could not be performed. To assign V/J genes and CDR3, sequences were annotated against IMGT germline references using PyIR, a Python wrapper for IgBLAST v1.9. Reads were removed for weak V/J assignments (E-value above 1e-6), missing CDR3, stop codons, out-of-frame junctions, or ambiguous translated residues. V3J clonotypes were defined as sequences sharing the same inferred V gene, J gene, and CDR3 amino acid sequence. To compute the percentage overlap between repertoires, the number of shared unique clonotypes was divided by the size of the smaller repertoire. Richness of each repertoire was evaluated using RTK rarefaction, the Chao1 estimator, and Recon v2.1 estimates of unobserved clonotypes. TCRdb took over this immuneACCESS table, retaining in-frame rearrangements with V and J assigned. Such tables are incomplete; in checked studies, under half of the missing clones stem from an unresolved V gene, and the remainder is unexplained. V and J calls and clone size are those listed in that table; D and trimming were worked out from the DNA. This sample has around 500,000 clones in its table, and 70% to 80% of those were observed once. The ten largest clones take up around 13% of the sample.

The donors were healthy, HIV-negative adults who had no recently reported acute infections or vaccinations. Only Caucasian adults living in Nashville, Tennessee, USA were represented among the donors. For unsorted samples, 75 million to 100 million PBMCs were counted and genomic DNA was extracted with the QIAamp DNA Blood Mini kit. Blood was obtained by leukapheresis, after which PBMCs were separated by Ficoll-Histopaque density gradient centrifugation and cryopreserved in liquid nitrogen vapor phase. Trimming takes 9 bases off V and 5 bases off J; junction bases not matched to a gene: 7. The CDR3, from cysteine to phenylalanine, totals 13 residues. Only the CDR3 DNA is retained, 39 bases long and in frame from the first base. The germline V gene (reference sequence) gives CDR1 as LNHDA and CDR2 as SQIVND. As to this clone: The clone's antigen remains unknown. Base-call qualities are not available, and no considerably larger clone is one nucleotide away.

The specimen was PBMCs. The sequence was collected from a woman in her thirties or forties in good health. Some clones in this sample may be carry-over from other donors' samples. The V and J segments used are TRBV19 and TRBJ2-7; the central 10 bases match TRBD2. The CDR3 protein sequence reads: CASGLAGVDEQYF. The DNA sequence is as follows: TGTGCCAGCGGCCTAGCGGGAGTTGACGAGCAGTACTTC.